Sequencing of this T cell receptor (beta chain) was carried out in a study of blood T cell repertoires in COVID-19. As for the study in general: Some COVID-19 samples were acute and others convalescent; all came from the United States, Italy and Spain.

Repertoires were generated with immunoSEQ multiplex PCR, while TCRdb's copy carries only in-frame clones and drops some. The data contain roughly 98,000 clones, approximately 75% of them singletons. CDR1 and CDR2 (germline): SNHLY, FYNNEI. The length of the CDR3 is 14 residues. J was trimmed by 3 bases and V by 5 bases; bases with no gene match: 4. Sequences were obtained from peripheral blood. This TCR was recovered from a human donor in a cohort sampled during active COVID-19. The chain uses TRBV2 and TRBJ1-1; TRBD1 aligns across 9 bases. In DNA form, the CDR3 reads TGTGCCAGCAGTTGGGACAGGGAGGACACTGAAGCTTTCTTT. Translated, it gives CASSWDREDTEAFF.